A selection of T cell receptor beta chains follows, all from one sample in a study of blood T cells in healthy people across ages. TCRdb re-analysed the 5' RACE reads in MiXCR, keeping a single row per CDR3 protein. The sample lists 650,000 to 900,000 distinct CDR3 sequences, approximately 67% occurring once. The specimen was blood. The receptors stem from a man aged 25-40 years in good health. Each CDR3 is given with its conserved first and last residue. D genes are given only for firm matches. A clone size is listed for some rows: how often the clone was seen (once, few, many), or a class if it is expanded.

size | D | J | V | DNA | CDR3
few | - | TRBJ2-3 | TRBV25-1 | TGTGCCAGCAGTGACCCCGGCCGTCCAGATACGCAGTATTTT | CASSDPGRPDTQYF
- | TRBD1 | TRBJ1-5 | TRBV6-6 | TGTGCCAGCAGCCACAGGGGTGGCAATCAGCCCCAGCATTTT | CASSHRGGNQPQHF
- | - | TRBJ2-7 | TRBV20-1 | TGCAGTGCTAGAGTCGTAGACGAGCAGTACTTC | CSARVVDEQYF
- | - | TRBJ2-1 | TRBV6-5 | TGTGCCAGCAGTTACATACTTCACAATGAGCAGTTCTTC | CASSYILHNEQFF
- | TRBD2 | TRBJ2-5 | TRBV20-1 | TGCAGTGCCCGACTAGCGGGGGGTGTAGAGACCCAGTACTTC | CSARLAGGVETQYF
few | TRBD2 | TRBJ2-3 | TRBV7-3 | TGTGCCAGCAGCCTGACTAGCGGGTATACAGATACGCAGTATTTT | CASSLTSGYTDTQYF
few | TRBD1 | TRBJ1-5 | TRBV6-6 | TGTGCCAGCAGTTACTCGACAGGGGATCAGCCCCAGCATTTT | CASSYSTGDQPQHF
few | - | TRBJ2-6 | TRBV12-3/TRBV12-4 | TGTGCCAGCAGTCAGGGACCTGGGGCCAACGTCCTGACTTTC | CASSQGPGANVLTF
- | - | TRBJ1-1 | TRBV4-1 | TGCGCCAGCAGCCCGCGAGACAGCACTGAAGCTTTCTTT | CASSPRDSTEAFF
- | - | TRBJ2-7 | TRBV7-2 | TGTGCCAGCAGCTGGGCCCTAGCGAGGAACTCCTACGAGCAGTACTTC | CASSWALARNSYEQYF